The 8 T cell receptor beta chains given below trace back to one sample, sequenced in a study of cytomegalovirus exposure and HLA in healthy donors. TCRdb's copy holds only in-frame clones and misses some; the assay was immunoSEQ multiplex PCR. The sample yields 130,000 to 150,000 clones, approximately 84% seen once. Sequenced: PBMCs. Every receptor here comes from a woman aged 30 to 39 in good health and CMV-seronegative.

V and J are TRBV28 and TRBJ1-5, with D unresolved. This CDR3 contains 15 residues. Germline CDR1 MDHEN, CDR2 SYDVKM. Trimming stripped 7 bases from V and 2 bases from J, with 15 bases between. The CDR3 sequence: CASNSEGSGNQPQHF. The CDR3 DNA is TGTGCCAGCAACTCTGAGGGATCGGGCAATCAGCCCCAGCATTTT.

The J gene is TRBJ2-5, the V gene TRBV6-6; D might be TRBD2 (6 bases). Trimming stripped 7 bases from V and 5 bases from J, with 14 bases between. The CDR3 length is 13 residues. Germline CDR1 MNHNY, CDR2 SVGAGI (reference sequence). The CDR3 region is CASNLLASETQYF. For the CDR3, the DNA is TGTGCCAGCAACCTCCTAGCGTCGGAGACCCAGTACTTC.

The chain joins TRBV7-2 to TRBJ2-5; perhaps TRBD1 as D (5 bases). Per germline, CDR1 SGHTA and CDR2 FQGNSA. Trimming left V 3 bases short and J 5 bases short, with 22 bases between. The CDR3 loop spans 17 amino acids. The CDR3 reads CASSLGRVWGPRETQYF. The CDR3 nucleotides are TGTGCCAGCAGCTTGGGCAGGGTTTGGGGTCCAAGGGAGACCCAGTACTTC.

V usage is TRBV18 and J usage is TRBJ1-2; 7 positions agree with TRBD1. The CDR3 sequence is 18 residues long. Trimming took 1 base from V and 4 from J; bases not matched to a gene: 15. Germline lookup yields CDR1 KGHSH and CDR2 LQKENI. CDR3 amino acids: CASSPLSTGSGDSYGYTF. In DNA form, the CDR3 reads TGTGCCAGCTCACCACTCTCGACAGGGAGCGGAGATAGCTATGGCTACACCTTC.

V usage is TRBV11-2 and J usage is TRBJ2-2; TRBD1 might be the D (6 bases). The CDR3 runs 17 residues. Germline assignment: CDR1 SGHAT and CDR2 FQNNGV. Trimming took off 2 bases at V and 2 bases at J, with 15 bases between the two ends. Here the CDR3 DNA reads TGTGCCAGCAGCTTAACCGCAGGGGTCCTTAACACCGGGGAGCTGTTTTTT. Translated, it gives CASSLTAGVLNTGELFF.

This chain connects TRBV9 to TRBJ2-2, with 7 bases lining up with TRBD1. The junction had 5 bases not matched to a gene; V was cut back by 4 bases and J by 5 bases. Germline values: CDR1 SGDLS, CDR2 YYNGEE. The CDR3 extends over 14 amino acids. The CDR3 bases are TGTGCCAGCAGCTCCCCAGGGGGAACCGGGGAGCTGTTTTTT. This encodes CASSSPGGTGELFF.

The chain couples TRBV6-6 to TRBJ1-4; 8 nucleotides agree with TRBD1. CDR1 MNHNY and CDR2 SVGAGI come from the germline V gene (reference sequence). The ends lost 7 bases at V and 8 bases at J; junction bases unmatched: 9. CDR3 size: 14 residues. The CDR3 loop is CASKRQGFGEKLFF. The CDR3 DNA reads as TGTGCCAGCAAAAGACAGGGGTTCGGGGAAAAACTGTTTTTT.

This chain links TRBV5-4 with TRBJ1-2; TRBD1 might be the D (5 bases). Germline CDR1 reads SGHNT; CDR2 reads YYREEE (reference sequence). The CDR3 is 13 residues long. V was shortened by 0 bases and J by 8 bases, with 11 bases between the two germline ends. CDR3 DNA sequence: TGTGCCAGCAGCTTGGACGGGAGGGGAGGCTACACCTTC. The encoded protein is CASSLDGRGGYTF.